The entry below gives a single T cell receptor beta chain sequence along with its context. Sequencing used immunoSEQ multiplex PCR; TCRdb keeps in-frame clones, though not all of them. In the table there are some 40,000 clones, approximately 80% of which are singletons. This CDR3 spans 16 amino acids. V was clipped by 7 bases and J by 2 bases, with 20 bases between them. Germline-derived CDR1 and CDR2 are SEHNR and FQNEAQ (reference sequence). This entry belongs to a study of blood T cell repertoires in COVID-19. This chain uses TRBV7-9 with TRBJ2-5, with a possible D match to TRBD2 (6 bases). The TCR sequence derives from a man in his 70s with acute or convalescent COVID-19. Sequencing was performed on peripheral blood. The CDR3 DNA reads TGTGCCAGCAACGTAGATAGGGGACTCAGGCAAGAGACCCAGTACTTC. Translating it yields CASNVDRGLRQETQYF. The whole variable domain, remainder taken from reference TRBV7-9 and TRBJ2-5, is DTGVSQNPRHKITKRGQNVTFRCDPISEHNRLYWYRQTLGQGPEFLTYFQNEAQLEKSRLLSDRFSAERPKGSFSTLEIQRTEQGDSAMYLCASNVDRGLRQETQYFGPGTRLLVL.